This T cell receptor (beta chain) originates from a study of blood T cell repertoires in COVID-19. The overall study: Samples representing acute and convalescent COVID-19 were sourced from the United States, Italy and Spain. Nucleic acid was either cDNA or gDNA, and it came from T cells, B-cell-depleted T cells, or PBMCs.

The germline V gene has CDR1 SEHNR and CDR2 FQNEAQ (reference sequence). V dropped 5 bases and J dropped 6; count of bases not matched to a gene: 10. The CDR3 is 15 residues long. Original methodology: By means of reference gene primer amplification, nucleated cell counts were estimated. Assay used: immunoSEQ multiplex PCR; TCRdb lists only in-frame clones, some missing. The V and J calls and the clone size are those of that table, but D and trimming were determined from the DNA. This sample has over 55,000 clones, with 84% found just once. The clonotype originates from a middle-aged man with active COVID-19. The genes are TRBV7-9 and TRBJ1-2, with TRBD1 identical over 9 bases. Sequenced sample: peripheral blood. CDR3 sequence reads: CASSPRTGAYDGYTF. The CDR3 DNA reads as TGTGCCAGCAGCCCCAGGACAGGGGCTTATGATGGCTACACCTTC.